This T cell receptor beta chain was recovered during a study of shared clonotypes between healthy human individuals. Germline CDR1 is LGHNA and CDR2 is YSLEER. There are 14 residues in the CDR3. Between the trimmed V and J ends, which lost 0 bases and 7 bases, there was a span of 12 bases. Recent acute infections and vaccinations were absent in the healthy HIV-negative adult donors. TCRdb keeps only in-frame clones here, not all; method: immunoSEQ multiplex PCR. Among some 1,100,000 clones, around three quarters were seen once, and the ten largest hold 0.5% to 0.6%. The source of this sequence is a man younger than 30 in good health. Some clones in this sample may be carry-over from other donors' samples. Sequenced material: memory CD4+ T cells from PBMCs. As to subset: CD45RA-negative fraction. This chain connects TRBV4-3 to TRBJ1-1, with D perhaps TRBD1 (5 bases). In DNA form, the CDR3 reads TGCGCCAGCAGCCAAGACGCCCCGGGGGATGAAGCTTTCTTT. As protein: CASSQDAPGDEAFF.